Shown below are 22 T cell receptor beta chains from a single sample sequenced in a study of T-cell reconstitution after alpha-beta-depleted transplantation in children (dated by TCRdb to the mid-2010s). The library was obtained by PCR. Sequencing was performed on an Illumina HiSeq 2500. Molecular barcoding was employed in the preparation of TCR libraries, with unique molecular identifiers being used to normalize TCRbeta repertoire quantification. TCRdb reworked the public reads: Q25 trimming with fastp, MiXCR clone assembly, productive beta chains retained. Rows with a matching CDR3 protein are joined into one entry that keeps the most common DNA and genes. The sample profile shows 350,000 to 400,000 distinct CDR3 sequences; approximately 12% of them were found once. Roughly 4.5% of the sample is in the top ten clones. This specimen consisted of PBMCs, obtained from the stem cell graft. The receptor set was obtained from a human donor who donated a stem cell graft to a child with Fanconi anemia.

The chain combines TRBV6-2 or TRBV6-3 with TRBJ1-2; D unclear. Per the germline V gene, CDR1 is MNHEY and CDR2 is SVGEGT. CDR3 length: 12 amino acids. V was shortened by 8 bases and J by 4 bases, with 11 bases between the two germline ends. The CDR3 sequence is CASRTGGYGYTF. As DNA, the CDR3 is TGTGCCAGCCGAACGGGAGGCTATGGCTACACCTTC.

This clonotype was found many times. The chain has TRBV29-1 and TRBJ2-1; D is unresolved. CDR1 is SQVTM, CDR2 ANQGSEA, per germline. CDR3 size: 14 residues. Trimming took off 6 bases at V and 9 bases at J, with 21 bases between the two ends. The DNA for the CDR3 is TGCAGCGTCCCCCGAGGCCGGAGTGACGGTGAGCAGTTCTTC. Protein product: CSVPRGRSDGEQFF.

This rearrangement joins TRBV5-6 to TRBJ2-1, with a weak D call TRBD2 (5 bases). Looked up from germline, CDR1 is SGHDT and CDR2 is YYEEEE. This CDR3 comprises 16 residues. V shed 4 bases and J shed 4 bases, with 18 bases lying between them. CDR3 coding DNA: TGTGCCAGCAGCGCGGAAGGGAGTAATCAGTACAATGAGCAGTTCTTC. It encodes CASSAEGSNQYNEQFF. Full variable domain (missing parts from reference TRBV5-6 and TRBJ2-1): DAGVTQSPTHLIKTRGQQVTLRCSPKSGHDTVSWYQQALGQGPQFIFQYYEEEERQRGNFPDRFSGHQFPNYSSELNVNALLLGDSALYLCASSAEGSNQYNEQFFGPGTRLTVL.

Concerning this clonotype: The junction departs from the called germline gene at one end, perhaps through a read error. The chain recombines TRBV10-1 with TRBJ2-2; a possible D gene is TRBD2 (5 bases). Germline-derived CDR1 and CDR2 are WNHNN and SYGVQD (reference sequence). This CDR3 comprises 14 residues. This CDR3 reads CASSVTTNAGELFF. The CDR3 nucleotides read TGCGCCAGCAGTGTGACTACGAACGCCGGGGAGCTGTTTTTT.

This clonotype turned up a few times. At one end, the junction sequence differs from germline, possibly due to a read error. Written as DNA, the CDR3 is TGTGCCAGCAGCTTAGATCGGACTAGCGGCGCCATTTTC. It encodes CASSLDRTSGAIF. The chain carries TRBV11-2 and TRBJ2-5; 10 positions agree with TRBD2. Germline V lookup: CDR1 SGHAT, CDR2 FQNNGV. The CDR3 loop spans 13 amino acids.

The chain uses TRBV6-2 or TRBV6-3 and TRBJ2-1, with 7 bases lining up with TRBD2. From germline, CDR1 is MNHEY and CDR2 SVGEGT. The CDR3 consists of 15 residues. V lost 0 bases, J lost 8 bases, and 7 bases stayed unmatched. Here the CDR3 reads CASSYSMGGIDEQFF. CDR3 nucleotide sequence: TGTGCCAGCAGTTACTCTATGGGGGGGATCGATGAGCAGTTCTTC.

This clonotype was counted ten times or more. The genes are TRBV29-1 and TRBJ1-2; D is unclear. The CDR3 consists of 14 residues. The V gene's germline CDR1 is SQVTM and CDR2 ANQGSEA. Trimming stripped 4 bases from V and 4 bases from J, with 16 bases between. The CDR3 reads CSVVAGPTTYGYTF. The CDR3 coding sequence is TGCAGCGTTGTGGCAGGACCGACTACCTATGGCTACACCTTC.

The chain carries TRBV5-1 and TRBJ2-2; 8 nucleotides align to TRBD2. Per the germline V gene, CDR1 is SGHRS and CDR2 is YFSETQ. The CDR3 covers 16 residues. The V gene end was trimmed by 2 bases and the J gene end by 1 base; junction bases not matched to a gene: 4. The CDR3 spells CASSLLAAKNTGELFF. CDR3 bases: TGCGCCAGCAGCTTACTAGCGGCAAAGAACACCGGGGAGCTGTTTTTT.

The table lists this clonotype with a few counts. DNA of the CDR3: TGCGCCAGCAGCTCTTTCCAGGGTTCTACAACTAATGAAAAACTGTTTTTT. It is translated as CASSSFQGSTTNEKLFF. The chain employs TRBV5-1 and TRBJ1-4, with D possibly TRBD1 on 5 matching bases. Germline assignment: CDR1 SGHRS and CDR2 YFSETQ. The CDR3 length is 17 residues. V dropped 3 bases and J dropped 0 bases, with 15 bases sitting between them. The full variable domain, completed using reference TRBV5-1 and TRBJ1-4, is KAGVTQTPRYLIKTRGQQVTLSCSPISGHRSVSWYQQTPGQGLQFLFEYFSETQRNKGNFPGRFSGRQFSNSRSEMNVSTLELGDSALYLCASSSFQGSTTNEKLFFGSGTQLSVL.

This clonotype was detected ten times or more. J is TRBJ1-1 and V is TRBV5-5, with TRBD1 matching 7 bases. V shed 3 bases and J 0 bases; nucleotides not matched to a gene: 14. CDR1 is SGHKS, CDR2 YYEKEE, per germline (reference sequence). The CDR3 totals 18 residues. This CDR3 reads CASSSRFRDRVMNTEAFF. CDR3 in DNA: TGTGCCAGCAGCTCCAGATTCCGCGACAGGGTCATGAACACTGAAGCTTTCTTT.

CDR3 coding DNA: TGCAGTGCACCCTCGGGGCAGAACTATGGCTACACCTTC. Amino acid sequence: CSAPSGQNYGYTF. This rearrangement joins TRBV20-1 to TRBJ1-2; tentative D call: TRBD1 (5 bases). Germline V lookup: CDR1 DFQATT, CDR2 SNEGSKA (reference sequence). V gave up 6 bases and J gave up 2 bases, with 13 bases separating them. The CDR3 contains 13 residues.

This clonotype was seen a few times. The chain couples TRBV27 to TRBJ2-1, with 10 bases matching TRBD2. The junction had 4 bases not matched to a gene; V was cut back by 7 bases and J by 4 bases. The CDR3 has 14 residues. The germline gives CDR1 MNHEY, CDR2 SMNVEV (reference sequence). CDR3 region: CASNRAGGYNEQFF. The CDR3 bases are TGTGCCAGCAATCGAGCGGGGGGGTACAATGAGCAGTTCTTC.

This clonotype was detected a few times. The chain recombines TRBV5-1 with TRBJ2-7; 7 bases are a match to TRBD1. The CDR3 covers 14 residues. Germline values: CDR1 SGHRS, CDR2 YFSETQ. After removal of 1 base from V and 11 bases from J, the junction contained 12 bases not matched to a gene. CDR3 amino acids: CASSLSSSDRPKYV. CDR3 nucleotides: TGCGCCAGCAGCTTGTCGTCCTCGGACAGGCCAAAGTACGTC.

The gene calls are TRBV27 and TRBJ2-5; 8 bases line up with TRBD2. The CDR3 runs to 13 residues. The trim removed 8 bases at V and 5 bases at J, leaving 7 bases unmatched. Germline loops: CDR1 MNHEY, CDR2 SMNVEV (reference sequence). CDR3 nucleotides: TGTGCCAGCCAGCGGGGGTCCCGGGAGACCCAGTACTTC. It is translated as CASQRGSRETQYF.

This clonotype was seen at least ten times. J is TRBJ2-1 and V is TRBV6-1; TRBD2 might be the D (5 bases). CDR3 size: 15 residues. Germline assignment: CDR1 MNHNS and CDR2 SASEGT. V dropped 6 bases and J dropped 0 bases, with 12 bases sitting between them. This CDR3 is CASSTTGSSYNEQFF. DNA of the CDR3: TGTGCCAGCAGCACTACGGGATCCTCCTACAATGAGCAGTTCTTC.

V and J are TRBV2 and TRBJ1-6, with TRBD1 matching over 7 bases. The CDR3 extends over 13 amino acids. The germline gives CDR1 SNHLY, CDR2 FYNNEI. J lost 8 bases, V lost 4 bases, and 2 bases had no gene match. The CDR3 nucleotides read TGTGCCAGCAGTGGGGACAGTCATTCACCCCTCCACTTT. Its protein is CASSGDSHSPLHF.

This clonotype has more than one count but fewer than ten. This chain connects TRBV7-2 to TRBJ2-5, with unresolved D. Trimming left V 5 bases short and J 4 bases short, with 8 bases between. This CDR3 is 12 amino acids long. Germline-derived CDR1 and CDR2 are SGHTA and FQGNSA. The CDR3 region has the DNA TGTGCCAGCAGCGCCCAAAGAGAGACCCAGTACTTC. The encoded protein is CASSAQRETQYF.

This clonotype came up a few times. V gene TRBV7-2 combines with J gene TRBJ1-4; tentatively, D is TRBD1 (5 bases). CDR1 is SGHTA, CDR2 FQGNSA, per germline. The CDR3 sequence is 14 residues long. Trimming pared 1 base from V and 8 bases from J, leaving 11 bases between. The CDR3 DNA follows: TGTGCCAGCAGCTTAGGAAGGGGAAGAGAAAAACTGTTTTTT. Its protein product is CASSLGRGREKLFF.

This chain connects TRBV29-1 to TRBJ2-1; possibly TRBD2 for D (5 bases). The CDR3 spans 12 residues. The germline V gene encodes CDR1 SQVTM and CDR2 ANQGSEA. The V and J ends lost 3 bases and 9 bases respectively, with 12 bases between them. The CDR3 sequence is CSVDRAEGEQFF. Written as DNA, the CDR3 is TGCAGCGTTGATAGGGCAGAGGGTGAGCAGTTCTTC.

The rearrangement uses TRBV7-9 and TRBJ2-5, with TRBD1 matching over 7 bases. J lost 13 bases, V lost 5 bases, and 10 bases had no gene match. This CDR3 spans 12 amino acids. CDR1 is SEHNR, CDR2 FQNEAQ, per germline (reference sequence). Here the CDR3 reads CASSTEGTVLYF. The DNA for the CDR3 is TGTGCCAGCAGCACGGAAGGGACAGTCCTGTACTTC.

The chain is built from TRBV6-1 and TRBJ1-1; D gene uncertain. V lost 5 bases and J lost 6, with 13 bases in between. Per the germline V gene, CDR1 is MNHNS and CDR2 is SASEGT. The CDR3 has 13 residues. The CDR3 sequence is CASSRTLGAEAFF. The CDR3 coding sequence is TGTGCCAGCAGTCGGACCCTTGGGGCTGAAGCTTTCTTT.

This clonotype appeared many times. In nucleotides, the CDR3 is TGTGCCAGCAGCCGCTTAAGGCGTTCCGATGAACCCCAGCATTTT. Its translation is CASSRLRRSDEPQHF. J is TRBJ1-5 and V is TRBV6-2 or TRBV6-3; D is uncertain. This CDR3 comprises 15 residues. Germline V gene lookup returns CDR1 MNHEY and CDR2 SVGEGT. V lost 6 bases to trimming and J lost 10 bases, with 22 bases between them.